Listed below are T cell receptor beta chains from one sample, sequenced in a study of blood T cell repertoires in COVID-19. Clones were sequenced by immunoSEQ multiplex PCR, and TCRdb holds only the in-frame ones, with some missing. In the table there are 300,000 to 400,000 clones, approximately 86% of which are singletons. Material: peripheral blood. Receptor source: an older woman with COVID-19, enrolled during active disease. Each CDR3 is given without its conserved first and last residue. The order of the fields is V gene, CDR3 length, J gene, CDR3 protein.

TRBV12-3/TRBV12-4	11	TRBJ1-2	ASSGDGYYGYT
TRBV19	13	TRBJ2-7	ASSPNRDRDYEQY
TRBV27	13	TRBJ2-7	ASSPKGLLSYEQY
TRBV6-5	13	TRBJ2-3	ASSYSGALSDTQY
TRBV18	11	TRBJ2-3	ASSQGGTDTQY
TRBV4-1	13	TRBJ1-2	ASSPGDRVGYGYT
TRBV6-2/TRBV6-3	11	TRBJ2-5	ASSKLNSETQY
TRBV7-2	13	TRBJ1-1	ASSLGMTMNTEAF
TRBV5-1	13	TRBJ2-7	ASSPGTGITYEQY
TRBV6-5	11	TRBJ1-2	ASSYWAGYGYT
TRBV27	14	TRBJ2-3	ASSFVSGGKADTQY
TRBV7-9	13	TRBJ2-2	ASSPVRVVAGELF
TRBV6-5	10	TRBJ2-7	ASISGTYEQY
TRBV15	13	TRBJ2-1	ATSSPRTGNNEQF
TRBV5-1	11	TRBJ1-2	ASSLEGQYGYT
TRBV18	14	TRBJ2-7	ASSTGRQGFSYEQY
TRBV5-4	13	TRBJ2-1	ASSLETGGYNEQF
TRBV5-1	12	TRBJ2-3	ASSRDTNTDTQY
TRBV30	14	TRBJ1-1	AWRGAPLNLNTEAF
TRBV7-9	11	TRBJ2-7	ASSLGQGNEQY
TRBV7-3	15	TRBJ2-2	ASSATSTTGSTGELF
TRBV19	12	TRBJ1-6	ASSIRGADSPLH
TRBV6-5	11	TRBJ2-1	ASKTTTYNEQF
TRBV11-3	11	TRBJ1-1	ASSLIGTQEAF
TRBV7-8	14	TRBJ2-3	ASNLGAEGPADTQY
TRBV7-6	11	TRBJ2-5	ASSLRGLETQY
TRBV30	13	TRBJ1-1	AWSVQEALLETAF
TRBV11-3	15	TRBJ1-6	ASSPGETGTYNSPLH
TRBV19	12	TRBJ1-2	ASSPTGWNYGYT
TRBV5-1	12	TRBJ2-7	ASSSNSGNYEQY
TRBV9	12	TRBJ2-2	ASSQTPDTGELF
TRBV11-2	12	TRBJ1-2	ASSLGGSNYGYT
TRBV6-5	9	TRBJ1-2	ASSTTDGYT
TRBV4-1	14	TRBJ1-1	ASSQVPLGGITEAF
TRBV4-2	13	TRBJ2-7	ASSQAPSGGAEQY
TRBV7-2	14	TRBJ1-2	ASSWGGGALSDGYT
TRBV18	14	TRBJ1-1	ASNSLGEFMNTEAF
TRBV5-8	12	TRBJ1-2	ASSAWDSRYGYT
TRBV28	9	TRBJ2-7	VSGQSYEQY
TRBV9	12	TRBJ1-3	ASSVDQGGNTIY
TRBV29-1	9	TRBJ2-5	SVRSGETQY
TRBV7-9	13	TRBJ1-4	ASSLRGQGNEKLF
TRBV5-1	14	TRBJ2-7	ASSPGGGPQGVEQY
TRBV6-4	11	TRBJ2-5	ASSPSDQETQY
TRBV19	15	TRBJ1-2	ASSSGPGQGSNYGYT
TRBV7-9	12	TRBJ1-2	ASSRQDREHGYT
TRBV27	13	TRBJ1-1	ASSSLGQGSTEAF
TRBV4-2	13	TRBJ2-1	ASSTSGGPYNEQF
TRBV5-1	12	TRBJ2-7	ASSKGQGVSEQY
TRBV6-1	12	TRBJ2-7	ASSEADRYYEQY
TRBV14	14	TRBJ2-5	ASSPFPGGSGETQY
TRBV9	12	TRBJ1-1	ASSVATENTEAF
TRBV28	12	TRBJ2-7	ASISPGGSYEQY
TRBV7-2	11	TRBJ2-1	ASSPGGGDEQF